These T cell receptor beta chains were read from a single sample in a study of blood T cell repertoires in COVID-19. The protocol was immunoSEQ multiplex PCR, while the TCRdb copy is restricted to in-frame clones and leaves out a portion. This table has some 87,000 clones, 78% appearing once. Material for sequencing was peripheral blood. These receptors were collected from a human donor in a cohort sampled during active COVID-19. Each CDR3 is given with its conserved first and last residue. The D gene is left open where the match is weak. Expanded clones are given a class, and other clones once, few, many or no size at all.

v_call,d_call,clone_size,j_call,cdr3_nt,cdr3_aa
TRBV27,TRBD1,.,TRBJ1-6,TGTGCCAGCAGCTCGGGACAGGAGAATTCACCCCTCCACTTT,CASSSGQENSPLHF
TRBV2,TRBD2,.,TRBJ2-1,TGTGCCACCGCCAGTGTGGGTAGCGGGGGTGATGAGCAGTTCTTC,CATASVGSGGDEQFF
TRBV6-1,.,few,TRBJ2-7,TGTGCCAGCAGTGAAGTCGGGGGTAGGGACTCGATCCCCTACGAGCAGTACTTC,CASSEVGGRDSIPYEQYF
TRBV6-6,.,.,TRBJ1-3,TGTGCCAGCAGTTACGACTCAGGGCTCTCTGGAAACACCATATATTTT,CASSYDSGLSGNTIYF
TRBV7-9,.,.,TRBJ2-7,TGTGCCAGCAGCCCCTGGACCGGGGACGAGCAGTACTTC,CASSPWTGDEQYF
TRBV15,TRBD2,.,TRBJ2-5,TGTGCCACCAGCAGAGAACTGGGGAGGGAAGAGACCCAGTACTTC,CATSRELGREETQYF
TRBV3-1/TRBV3-2,.,.,TRBJ2-7,TGTGCCAGCAGCCAGGGGGGTTTGGGAGCCGAGCAGTACTTC,CASSQGGLGAEQYF
TRBV5-4,TRBD2,few,TRBJ2-2,TGTGCCAGCAGCTTGGAAGCGGGAGGGCCATGGAGCACCGGGGAGCTGTTTTTT,CASSLEAGGPWSTGELFF
TRBV5-4,TRBD2,.,TRBJ2-3,TGTGCCAGCAGCTGGGGACTAGGGGGCACAGATACGCAGTATTTT,CASSWGLGGTDTQYF
TRBV5-1,.,.,TRBJ1-4,TGCGCCAGCAGCTATTCACAGGGTGGCGAGGAAAAACTGTTTTTT,CASSYSQGGEEKLFF
TRBV9,.,.,TRBJ1-6,TGTGCCAGCAGCGTAGAGGGGAAATTCGGTTCACCCCTCCACTTT,CASSVEGKFGSPLHF